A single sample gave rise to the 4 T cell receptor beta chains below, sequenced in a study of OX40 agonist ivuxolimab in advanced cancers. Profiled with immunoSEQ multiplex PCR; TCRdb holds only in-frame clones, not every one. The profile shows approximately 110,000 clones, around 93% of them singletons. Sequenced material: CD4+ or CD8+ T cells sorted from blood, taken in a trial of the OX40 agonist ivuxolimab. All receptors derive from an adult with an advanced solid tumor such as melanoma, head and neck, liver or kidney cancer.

CDR3 amino acids: CASSLTGQQYNEQFF. DNA for the CDR3: TGCGCCAGCAGCTTAACCGGACAGCAATACAATGAGCAGTTCTTC. This chain connects TRBV5-1 to TRBJ2-1; D perhaps matches TRBD1 (6 bases). Germline V gene lookup returns CDR1 SGHRS and CDR2 YFSETQ. Trimming left V 2 bases short and J 4 bases short, with 13 bases between. This CDR3 is built from 15 residues.

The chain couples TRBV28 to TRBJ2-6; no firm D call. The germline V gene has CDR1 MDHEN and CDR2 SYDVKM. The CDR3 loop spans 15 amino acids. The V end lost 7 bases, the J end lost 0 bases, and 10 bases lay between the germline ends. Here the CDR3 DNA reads TGTGCCAGCATCGCAGCGAGCTCTGGGGCCAACGTCCTGACTTTC. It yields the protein CASIAASSGANVLTF.

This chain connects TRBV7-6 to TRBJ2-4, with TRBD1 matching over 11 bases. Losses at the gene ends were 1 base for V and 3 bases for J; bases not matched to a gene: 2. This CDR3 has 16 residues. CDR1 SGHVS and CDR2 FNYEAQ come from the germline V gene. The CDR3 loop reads CASSLDGTGGKNIQYF. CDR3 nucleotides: TGTGCCAGCAGCTTAGATGGGACAGGGGGCAAAAACATTCAGTACTTC.

CDR3 sequence reads: CASRLSGRLPVYEQYF. CDR3 nucleotide sequence: TGTGCCAGCAGATTGAGCGGGAGACTACCGGTTTACGAGCAGTACTTC. The V gene is TRBV2, the J gene TRBJ2-7, with 8 bases fitting TRBD2. This CDR3 has 16 residues. Germline CDR1 and CDR2: SNHLY and FYNNEI. V trimming: 6 bases; J trimming: 4 bases; junction bases outside the gene matches: 14.